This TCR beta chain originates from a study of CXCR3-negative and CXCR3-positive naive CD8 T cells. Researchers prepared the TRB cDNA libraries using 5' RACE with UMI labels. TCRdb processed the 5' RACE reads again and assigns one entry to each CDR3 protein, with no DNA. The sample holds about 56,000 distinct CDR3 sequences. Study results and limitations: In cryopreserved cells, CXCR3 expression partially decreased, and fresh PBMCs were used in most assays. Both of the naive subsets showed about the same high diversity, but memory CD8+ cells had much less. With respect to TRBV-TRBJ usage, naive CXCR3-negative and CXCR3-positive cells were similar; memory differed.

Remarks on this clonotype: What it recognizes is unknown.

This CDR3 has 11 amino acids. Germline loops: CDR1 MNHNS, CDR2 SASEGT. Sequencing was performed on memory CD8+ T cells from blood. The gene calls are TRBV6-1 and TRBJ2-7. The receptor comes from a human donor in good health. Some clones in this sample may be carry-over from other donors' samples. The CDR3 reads CASSVGYEQYF.